One and the same sample provided the 15 T cell receptor beta chains below, sequenced in a study of identical twins' blood T cells. TCRdb ran MiXCR on the 5' RACE reads and lists one entry per CDR3 protein. The sample lists hundreds of thousands of distinct CDR3 sequences; about 28% were seen once. Sample: PBMCs. These receptors originate from a woman aged 18 to 55 in good health.

This clonotype appeared a few times. The CDR3 DNA sequence: TGTGCCAGCAGCCAAGACAGGGATGTTACTGAAGCTTTCTTT. Translated: CASSQDRDVTEAFF. The rearrangement joins TRBV3-1 to TRBJ1-1; D may be TRBD1 (5 bases). The length of the CDR3 is 14 residues. Germline lookup yields CDR1 LGHDT and CDR2 YNNKEL (reference sequence). V lost 0 bases and J lost 5, with 10 bases in between.

This clonotype came up a few times. This rearrangement joins TRBV7-9 to TRBJ2-7; the D is unclear. Trimming removed 0 bases from V and 3 bases from J, with 6 bases in between. The germline V gene has CDR1 SEHNR and CDR2 FQNEAQ (reference sequence). The CDR3 runs to 13 residues. The CDR3 DNA reads as TGTGCCAGCAGCTTAGCGGTACACTACGAGCAGTACTTC. Residues: CASSLAVHYEQYF.

This sequence joins TRBV27 and TRBJ1-2, with unresolved D. Germline V gene data show CDR1 as MNHEY and CDR2 as SMNVEV (reference sequence). CDR3 length equals 8 residues. The CDR3 spells CGGHGYTF. CDR3 coding DNA: TGTGGAGGGCATGGCTACACCTTC.

The CDR3, as DNA: TGCAGTGCTAGCGGGATTAGCGGCTACACCTTC. This encodes CSASGISGYTF. This chain uses TRBV20-1 with TRBJ1-2, with D hard to call. V was shortened by 3 bases and J by 8 bases, with 10 bases between the two germline ends. Germline lookup yields CDR1 DFQATT and CDR2 SNEGSKA (reference sequence). CDR3 length equals 11 residues.

This clonotype occurred a few times. The V call is TRBV4-3, the J call TRBJ1-2; D call uncertain. Germline lookup yields CDR1 LGHNA and CDR2 YSLEER. CDR3 length: 14 residues. Trimming took off 0 bases at V and 8 bases at J, with 13 bases between the two ends. CDR3 loop: CASSQESGLGGYTF. The CDR3 DNA reads TGCGCCAGCAGCCAAGAATCGGGTTTAGGCGGCTACACCTTC.

The rearrangement joins TRBV9 to TRBJ2-7; 8 positions match TRBD1. With V trimmed by 4 bases and J by 5 bases, 17 bases remained unmatched. The germline gives CDR1 SGDLS, CDR2 YYNGEE. This CDR3 is 17 amino acids long. The CDR3 sequence is CASSSSGPGQGLDEQYF. The CDR3 coding sequence is TGTGCCAGCAGCTCCTCTGGGCCCGGACAGGGTCTGGACGAGCAGTACTTC. Using reference TRBV9 and TRBJ2-7 for the parts outside the CDR3, the full variable domain is DSGVTQTPKHLITATGQRVTLRCSPRSGDLSVYWYQQSLDQGLQFLIQYYNGEERAKGNILERFSAQQFPDLHSELNLSSLELGDSALYFCASSSSGPGQGLDEQYFGPGTRLTVT.

This clonotype was observed many times. CDR3 nucleotide sequence: TGTGCCAGCACCGCACAGGGGAACTATGGCTACACCTTC. It is translated as CASTAQGNYGYTF. The rearrangement uses TRBV25-1 and TRBJ1-2; 7 bases are shared with TRBD1. V was clipped by 7 bases and J by 2 bases; unmatched bases: 4. The CDR3 runs 13 residues. Germline assignment: CDR1 MGHDK and CDR2 SYGVNS.

The V gene is TRBV18, the J gene TRBJ1-3; D unclear. Germline assignment: CDR1 KGHSH and CDR2 LQKENI. The CDR3 length is 16 residues. V shed 5 bases and J shed 0 bases, with 14 bases lying between them. DNA of the CDR3: TGTGCCAGCTCAACCGGGCTCCCAAACTCTGGAAACACCATATATTTT. Translated: CASSTGLPNSGNTIYF.

The chain carries TRBV20-1 and TRBJ2-2; D is uncertain. This CDR3 contains 13 residues. Trimming shortened V by 2 bases and J by 2 bases, and 6 bases separated the two germline ends. Germline V lookup: CDR1 DFQATT, CDR2 SNEGSKA (reference sequence). Here the CDR3 reads CSARIQNTGELFF. CDR3 coding DNA: TGCAGTGCTAGAATCCAAAACACCGGGGAGCTGTTTTTT.

In its sample, this clonotype was seen a few times. Mismatch with germline at one junction end may stem from a read error. The V call is TRBV20-1, the J call TRBJ1-5; D call uncertain. The CDR3 is made up of 13 amino acids. Per the germline V gene, CDR1 is DFQATT and CDR2 is SNEGSKA (reference sequence). The CDR3 nucleotides are TGCAGTGCTGGAGACATGAGCAATCAGCCCCAGCATTTT. Its translation: CSAGDMSNQPQHF.

This clonotype has only a few counts. The chain uses TRBV6-5 and TRBJ1-1; 8 positions match TRBD1. Trimming took 6 bases from V and 8 from J; bases not matched to a gene: 8. The germline V gene has CDR1 MNHEY and CDR2 SVGAGI. The CDR3 contains 13 residues. DNA of the CDR3: TGTGCCAGCAGAACAACAGGGGGGGCCGAAGCTTTCTTT. This translates into CASRTTGGAEAFF.

Notes on this clonotype: This could be a read error, since a much larger clone is one nucleotide away. The chain is built from TRBV9 and TRBJ1-5; the D gene is possibly TRBD1 (6 bases). Per germline, CDR1 SGDLS and CDR2 YYNGEE. The CDR3 runs to 14 residues. CDR3 in DNA: TGTGCCAACAGCGTAGGGGGAGGCAATCAGCCCCAGCATTTT. Protein product: CANSVGGGNQPQHF.

This clonotype was picked up many times. V usage is TRBV29-1 and J usage is TRBJ1-2, with no clear D. The CDR3 sequence is 16 residues long. Trimming removed 2 bases at V and 7 bases at J, with 23 bases between. The germline gives CDR1 SQVTM, CDR2 ANQGSEA. CDR3 DNA sequence: TGCAGCGTTGAAACCGGGCCTTCGAAAAAGGGTACTGGCTACACCTTC. This sequence encodes CSVETGPSKKGTGYTF.

This clonotype was counted between two and nine times. The V gene is TRBV20-1, the J gene TRBJ1-4, with 8 nucleotides matching TRBD1. Per the germline V gene, CDR1 is DFQATT and CDR2 is SNEGSKA (reference sequence). CDR3 size: 13 residues. Trimming removed 6 bases from V and 8 bases from J; junction bases left unmatched: 8. The CDR3 here is CSAETGVSEKLFF. The CDR3, as DNA: TGCAGTGCCGAGACAGGGGTCTCCGAAAAACTGTTTTTT.

This clonotype was recorded a few times. J is TRBJ1-5 and V is TRBV19; TRBD1 agrees at 7 bases. V shed 5 bases, J shed 9 bases, and the junction held 16 bases outside the gene matches. Per germline, CDR1 LNHDA and CDR2 SQIVND (reference sequence). CDR3 size: 16 residues. DNA for the CDR3: TGTGCCAGTAGTTTTACTCGGACAGGCGGATTTGGGCCCCAGCATTTT. It specifies CASSFTRTGGFGPQHF.